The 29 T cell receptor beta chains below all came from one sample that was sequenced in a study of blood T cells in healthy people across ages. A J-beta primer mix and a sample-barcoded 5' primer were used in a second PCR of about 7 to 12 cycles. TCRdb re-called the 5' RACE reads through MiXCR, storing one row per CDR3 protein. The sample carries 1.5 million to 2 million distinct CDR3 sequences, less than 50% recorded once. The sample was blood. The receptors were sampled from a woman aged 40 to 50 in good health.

The CDR3 nucleotides are TGTGCCAGCAGGCAAAGGGGACGGGAACTGCAGGGCTACACCTTC. This sequence encodes CASRQRGRELQGYTF. V is TRBV7-2 and J is TRBJ1-2; D might be TRBD1 (5 bases). The CDR3 loop spans 15 amino acids. Germline V lookup: CDR1 SGHTA, CDR2 FQGNSA. Trimming took 6 bases from V and 8 from J, leaving 22 bases between them.

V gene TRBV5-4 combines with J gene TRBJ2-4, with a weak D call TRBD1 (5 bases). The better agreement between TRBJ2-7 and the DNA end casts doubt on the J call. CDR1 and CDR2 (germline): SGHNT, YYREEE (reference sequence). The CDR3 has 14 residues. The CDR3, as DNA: TGTGCCAGCAGCTCAAAGACAGTCGGCTACGAGCAGTACTTC. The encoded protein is CASSSKTVGYEQYF.

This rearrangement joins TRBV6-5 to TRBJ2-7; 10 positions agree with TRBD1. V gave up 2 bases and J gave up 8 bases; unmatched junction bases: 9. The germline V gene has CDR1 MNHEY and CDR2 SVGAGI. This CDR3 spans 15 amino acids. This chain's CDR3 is CASSYEGTGADKQYF. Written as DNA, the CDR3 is TGTGCCAGCAGTTACGAGGGGACAGGGGCGGATAAGCAGTACTTC.

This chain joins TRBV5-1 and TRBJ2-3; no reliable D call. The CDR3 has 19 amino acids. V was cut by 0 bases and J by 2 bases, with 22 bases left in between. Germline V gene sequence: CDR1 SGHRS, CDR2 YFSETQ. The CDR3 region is CASSLGHDWSRVDTDTQYF. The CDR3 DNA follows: TGCGCCAGCAGCTTGGGCCATGACTGGAGCCGTGTGGACACAGATACGCAGTATTTT.

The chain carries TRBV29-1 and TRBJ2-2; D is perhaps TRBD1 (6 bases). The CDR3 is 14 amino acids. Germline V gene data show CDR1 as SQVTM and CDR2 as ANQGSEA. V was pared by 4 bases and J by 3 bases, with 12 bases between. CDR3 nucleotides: TGCAGCGTTGGCCAGGGGCTATACACCGGGGAGCTGTTTTTT. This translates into CSVGQGLYTGELFF.

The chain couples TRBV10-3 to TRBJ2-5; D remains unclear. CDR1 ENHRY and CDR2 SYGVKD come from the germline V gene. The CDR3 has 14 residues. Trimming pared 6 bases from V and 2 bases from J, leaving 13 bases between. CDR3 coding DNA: TGTGCCATCAGCCCAGCAGGAGTTCAAGAGACCCAGTACTTC. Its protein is CAISPAGVQETQYF.

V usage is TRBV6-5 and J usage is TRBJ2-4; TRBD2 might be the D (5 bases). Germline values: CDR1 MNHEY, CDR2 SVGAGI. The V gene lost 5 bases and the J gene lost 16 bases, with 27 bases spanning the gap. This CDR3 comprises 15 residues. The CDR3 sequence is CASSELEVFPYEQYF. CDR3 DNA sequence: TGTGCCAGCAGTGAATTGGAGGTTTTCCCTTACGAGCAATACTTC.

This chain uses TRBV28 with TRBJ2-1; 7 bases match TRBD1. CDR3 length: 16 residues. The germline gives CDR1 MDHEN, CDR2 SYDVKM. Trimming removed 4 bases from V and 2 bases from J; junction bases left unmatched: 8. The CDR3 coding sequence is TGTGCCAGCAGTTCGCCCGACAGGGTTCCCTACAATGAGCAGTTCTTC. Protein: CASSSPDRVPYNEQFF.

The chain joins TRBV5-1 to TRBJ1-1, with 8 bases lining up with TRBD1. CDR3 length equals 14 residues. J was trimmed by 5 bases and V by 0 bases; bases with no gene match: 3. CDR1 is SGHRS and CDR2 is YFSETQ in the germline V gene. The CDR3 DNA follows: TGCGCCAGCAGCTTGGGGACAGGGTTTACTGAAGCTTTCTTT. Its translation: CASSLGTGFTEAFF.

The CDR3 here is CASSFRDRGGYNEQYF. The CDR3 coding sequence is TGTGCCAGCAGCTTCCGGGACAGGGGAGGCTACAATGAGCAGTACTTC. The rearrangement links TRBV5-5 to TRBJ2-1, with 10 bases lining up with TRBD1. TRBJ2-7 explains the end of the DNA better; the J call may be wrong. Germline assignment: CDR1 SGHKS and CDR2 YYEKEE (reference sequence). This CDR3 is built from 16 residues.

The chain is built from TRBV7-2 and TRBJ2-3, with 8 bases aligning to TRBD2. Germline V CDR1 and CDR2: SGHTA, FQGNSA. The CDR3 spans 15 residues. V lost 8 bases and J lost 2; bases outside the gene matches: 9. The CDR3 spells CASRPGGGYTDTQYF. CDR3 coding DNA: TGTGCCAGCCGTCCTGGCGGGGGGTACACAGATACGCAGTATTTT.

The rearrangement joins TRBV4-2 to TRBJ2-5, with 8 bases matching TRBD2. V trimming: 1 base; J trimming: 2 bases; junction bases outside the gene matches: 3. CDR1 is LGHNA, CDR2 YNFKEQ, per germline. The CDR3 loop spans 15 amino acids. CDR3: CASSQAGGGQETQYF. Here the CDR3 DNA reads TGTGCCAGCAGCCAAGCCGGGGGGGGGCAAGAGACCCAGTACTTC.

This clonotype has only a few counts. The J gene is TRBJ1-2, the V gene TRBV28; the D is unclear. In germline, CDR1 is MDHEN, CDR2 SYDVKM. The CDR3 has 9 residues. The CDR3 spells CATGFGYTF. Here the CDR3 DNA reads TGTGCAACGGGCTTCGGCTACACCTTC.

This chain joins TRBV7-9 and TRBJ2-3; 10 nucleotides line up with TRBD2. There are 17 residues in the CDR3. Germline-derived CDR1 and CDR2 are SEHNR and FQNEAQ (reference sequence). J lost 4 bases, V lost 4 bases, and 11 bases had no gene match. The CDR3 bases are TGTGCCAGCAGCTCCAGACTTAGCGGGGGGTCCGCAGATACGCAGTATTTT. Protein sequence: CASSSRLSGGSADTQYF.

CDR3 residues: CASSLVVGGETQYF. The CDR3 DNA sequence: TGCGCCAGCAGCTTGGTTGTCGGCGGGGAGACCCAGTACTTC. The rearrangement uses TRBV5-1 and TRBJ2-5; tentatively, D is TRBD2 (5 bases). The CDR3 covers 14 residues. From germline, CDR1 is SGHRS and CDR2 YFSETQ. Trimming shortened V by 0 bases and J by 5 bases, and 11 bases separated the two germline ends.

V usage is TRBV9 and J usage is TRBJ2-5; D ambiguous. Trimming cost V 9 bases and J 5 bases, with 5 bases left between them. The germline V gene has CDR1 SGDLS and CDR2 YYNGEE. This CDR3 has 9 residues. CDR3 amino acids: CAKHETQYF. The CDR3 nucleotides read TGTGCCAAACATGAGACCCAGTACTTC. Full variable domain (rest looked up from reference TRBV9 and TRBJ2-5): DSGVTQTPKHLITATGQRVTLRCSPRSGDLSVYWYQQSLDQGLQFLIQYYNGEERAKGNILERFSAQQFPDLHSELNLSSLELGDSALYFCAKHETQYFGPGTRLLVL.

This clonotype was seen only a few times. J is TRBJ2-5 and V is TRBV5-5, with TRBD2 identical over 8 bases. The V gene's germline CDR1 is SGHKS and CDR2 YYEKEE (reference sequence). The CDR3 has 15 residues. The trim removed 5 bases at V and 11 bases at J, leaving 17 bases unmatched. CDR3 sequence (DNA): TGTGCCAGCAGTCGAACTAGCGGCGGTGTCAATGAGCAGTACTTC. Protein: CASSRTSGGVNEQYF.

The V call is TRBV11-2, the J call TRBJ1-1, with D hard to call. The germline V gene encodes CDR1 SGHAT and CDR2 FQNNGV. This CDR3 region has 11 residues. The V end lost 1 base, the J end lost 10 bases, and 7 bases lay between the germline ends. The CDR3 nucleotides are TGTGCCAGCAGCTTAGGCGGTGCAGCTTTCTTT. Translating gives CASSLGGAAFF.

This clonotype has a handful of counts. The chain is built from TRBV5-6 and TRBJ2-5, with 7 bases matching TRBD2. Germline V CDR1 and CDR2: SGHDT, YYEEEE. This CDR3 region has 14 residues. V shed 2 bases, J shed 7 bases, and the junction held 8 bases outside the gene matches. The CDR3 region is CASSLAGRDWTQYF. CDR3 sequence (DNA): TGTGCCAGCAGCTTAGCGGGGCGGGATTGGACCCAGTACTTC.

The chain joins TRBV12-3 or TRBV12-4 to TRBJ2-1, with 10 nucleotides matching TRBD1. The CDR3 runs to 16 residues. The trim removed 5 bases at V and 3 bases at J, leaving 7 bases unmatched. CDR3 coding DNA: TGTGCCAGCAGTAGCAGACAGGGGGCGTACTACAATGAGCAGTTCTTC. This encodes CASSSRQGAYYNEQFF.

CDR3 bases: TGCGCCAGCAGCCTGTCGACAGGGGGCACAGATACGCAGTATTTT. Protein sequence: CASSLSTGGTDTQYF. The chain combines TRBV5-1 with TRBJ2-3; 8 nucleotides align to TRBD1. V trimming: 4 bases; J trimming: 1 base; junction bases outside the gene matches: 5. Looked up from germline, CDR1 is SGHRS and CDR2 is YFSETQ. The CDR3 runs to 15 residues.

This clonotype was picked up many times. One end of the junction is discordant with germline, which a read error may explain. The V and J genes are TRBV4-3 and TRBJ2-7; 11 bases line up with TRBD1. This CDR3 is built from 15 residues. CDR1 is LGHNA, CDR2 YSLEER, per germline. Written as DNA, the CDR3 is TGTGCCAGCAGTCTCGGACAGGGGGCCACCTACGAGCAGTACTTC. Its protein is CASSLGQGATYEQYF.

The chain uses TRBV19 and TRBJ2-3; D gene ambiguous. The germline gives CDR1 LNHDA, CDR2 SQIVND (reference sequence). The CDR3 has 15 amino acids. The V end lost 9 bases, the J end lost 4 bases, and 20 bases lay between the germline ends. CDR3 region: CASLEAGTSPDTQYF. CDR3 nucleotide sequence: TGTGCCAGCCTAGAGGCCGGTACTTCGCCAGATACGCAGTATTTT.

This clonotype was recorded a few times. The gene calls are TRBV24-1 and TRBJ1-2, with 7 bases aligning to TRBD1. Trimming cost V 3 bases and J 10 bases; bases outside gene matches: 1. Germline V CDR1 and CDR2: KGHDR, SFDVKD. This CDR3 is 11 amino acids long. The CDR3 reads CATSDDRDYTF. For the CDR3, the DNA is TGTGCCACCAGTGATGACAGGGACTACACCTTC.

Here the CDR3 reads CASSQELTGGADTQYF. In nucleotides, the CDR3 is TGTGCCAGCAGCCAAGAACTCACGGGGGGCGCAGATACGCAGTATTTT. J is TRBJ2-3 and V is TRBV4-2; D is perhaps TRBD2 (7 bases). CDR1 is LGHNA and CDR2 is YNFKEQ in the germline V gene. V was trimmed by 0 bases and J by 4 bases, leaving 14 bases between them. The CDR3 runs to 16 residues.

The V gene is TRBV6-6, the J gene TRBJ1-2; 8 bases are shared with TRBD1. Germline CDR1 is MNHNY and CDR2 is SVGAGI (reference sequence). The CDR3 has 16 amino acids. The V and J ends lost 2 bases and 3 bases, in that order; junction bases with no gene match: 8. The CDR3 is CASSYTKDRVDYGYTF. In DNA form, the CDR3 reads TGTGCCAGCAGTTACACAAAGGACAGGGTCGACTATGGCTACACCTTC.

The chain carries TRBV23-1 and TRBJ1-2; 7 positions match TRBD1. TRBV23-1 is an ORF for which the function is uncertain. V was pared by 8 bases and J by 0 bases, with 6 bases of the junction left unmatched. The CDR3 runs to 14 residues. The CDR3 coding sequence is TGCGCCAGCGCAGACGGGACAGCTAACTATGGCTACACCTTC. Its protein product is CASADGTANYGYTF.

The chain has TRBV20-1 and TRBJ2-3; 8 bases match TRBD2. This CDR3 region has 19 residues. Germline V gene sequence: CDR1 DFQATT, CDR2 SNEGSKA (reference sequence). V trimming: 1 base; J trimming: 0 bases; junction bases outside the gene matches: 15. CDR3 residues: CSARAGSGGPRISTDTQYF. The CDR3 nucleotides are TGCAGTGCTAGAGCTGGGAGCGGGGGTCCTAGGATTAGCACAGATACGCAGTATTTT.

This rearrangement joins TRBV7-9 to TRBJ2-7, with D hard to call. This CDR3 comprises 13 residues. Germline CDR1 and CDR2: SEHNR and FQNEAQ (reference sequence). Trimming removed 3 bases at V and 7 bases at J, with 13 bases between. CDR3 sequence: CASSFSAPGEQYF. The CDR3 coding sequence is TGTGCCAGCAGCTTTTCGGCCCCTGGGGAGCAGTACTTC.